These 29 T cell receptor beta chains were sequenced from one sample in a study of blood T cell repertoires in COVID-19. Some clones are missing from TCRdb's copy, which holds only in-frame ones; the method was immunoSEQ multiplex PCR. The profile shows 150,000 or so clones, 88% of them singletons. Sequenced material: PBMCs or T cells enriched from blood (not recorded which). The receptor source for this set is a woman in her forties or fifties who had recovered from COVID-19.

The rearrangement joins TRBV27 to TRBJ2-7; 10 positions match TRBD1. The junction had 7 bases not matched to a gene; V was cut back by 5 bases and J by 6 bases. This CDR3 has 14 amino acids. The germline V gene has CDR1 MNHEY and CDR2 SMNVEV (reference sequence). CDR3 region: CASSRDRGRIEQYF. CDR3 in DNA: TGTGCCAGCAGTCGGGACAGGGGCCGGATCGAGCAGTACTTC.

The rearrangement joins TRBV15 to TRBJ2-2; 8 positions agree with TRBD1. The germline gives CDR1 LNHNV, CDR2 YYDKDF (reference sequence). The CDR3 has 16 amino acids. V dropped 2 bases and J dropped 2; count of bases not matched to a gene: 4. Here the CDR3 reads CATSRPGQGNTGELFF. The CDR3 DNA reads TGTGCCACCAGCAGACCAGGACAGGGAAACACCGGGGAGCTGTTTTTT.

The chain carries TRBV5-5 and TRBJ1-4; 11 nucleotides agree with TRBD1. Germline V gives CDR1 SGHKS, CDR2 YYEKEE (reference sequence). CDR3 size: 16 residues. The V segment lost 3 bases and the J segment 0 bases; nucleotides outside the gene matches: 1. The DNA for the CDR3 is TGTGCCAGCAGCTGGGGACAGGGGGCAACTAATGAAAAACTGTTTTTT. As protein: CASSWGQGATNEKLFF.

As DNA, the CDR3 is TGTGCCAGCAGTGACAGGGGATCGGAAGCTTTCTTT. This gives the protein CASSDRGSEAFF. The rearrangement links TRBV12-3 or TRBV12-4 to TRBJ1-1; 8 bases line up with TRBD1. The CDR3 runs 12 residues. Unmatched junction bases numbered 4, after V lost 5 bases and J lost 8 bases.

The chain recombines TRBV19 with TRBJ1-5; perhaps TRBD1 as D (5 bases). The CDR3 has 13 amino acids. CDR1 is LNHDA and CDR2 is SQIVND in the germline V gene (reference sequence). Trimming removed 5 bases from V and 7 bases from J, with 12 bases in between. CDR3 DNA sequence: TGTGCCAGTAGTCCCAGGGTGCGCCAGCCCCAGCATTTT. This translates into CASSPRVRQPQHF.

This chain connects TRBV7-2 to TRBJ1-2; 11 bases line up with TRBD1. CDR1 and CDR2 (germline): SGHTA, FQGNSA. The CDR3 has 18 residues. V lost 5 bases and J lost 7; bases outside the gene matches: 18. The CDR3 here is CASSIRGQGAPLGTGYTF. CDR3 coding DNA: TGTGCCAGCAGCATTCGAGGACAGGGGGCACCACTAGGGACTGGCTACACCTTC.

V is TRBV29-1 and J is TRBJ1-2; the D gene is possibly TRBD1 (6 bases). The V end lost 5 bases, the J end lost 0 bases, and 10 bases lay between the germline ends. Per the germline V gene, CDR1 is SQVTM and CDR2 is ANQGSEA. CDR3 size: 13 residues. CDR3 DNA sequence: TGCAGCGTTACAGGGCTAACTAACTATGGCTACACCTTC. Amino acids: CSVTGLTNYGYTF.

The rearrangement uses TRBV27 and TRBJ1-5; D may be TRBD1 (6 bases). Germline CDR1 is MNHEY and CDR2 is SMNVEV (reference sequence). Trimming took off 6 bases at V and 0 bases at J, with 18 bases between the two ends. The CDR3 length is 17 residues. This CDR3 is CASSPEGVGYSNQPQHF. CDR3 DNA sequence: TGTGCCAGCAGCCCTGAGGGGGTGGGCTATAGCAATCAGCCCCAGCATTTT.

V is TRBV18 and J is TRBJ1-4; D possibly corresponds to TRBD1 (6 bases). Trimming stripped 3 bases from V and 4 bases from J, with 9 bases between. From germline, CDR1 is KGHSH and CDR2 LQKENI. The CDR3 spans 14 residues. DNA of the CDR3: TGTGCCAGCTCACCTTGGACAGTTAATGAAAAACTGTTTTTT. Encoded protein: CASSPWTVNEKLFF.

The chain employs TRBV11-2 and TRBJ2-1; 13 positions match TRBD2. From germline, CDR1 is SGHAT and CDR2 FQNNGV. This CDR3 is 19 amino acids long. The V and J ends lost 5 bases and 7 bases, in that order; junction bases with no gene match: 17. The CDR3 reads CASSLPGGRLAGGLNEQFF. CDR3 coding DNA: TGTGCCAGCAGCCTCCCGGGTGGGAGACTAGCGGGGGGTCTTAATGAGCAGTTCTTC. The full variable domain, in which reference TRBV11-2 and TRBJ2-1 provide the parts outside the CDR3, is EAGVAQSPRYKIIEKRQSVAFWCNPISGHATLYWYQQILGQGPKLLIQFQNNGVVDDSQLPKDRFSAERLKGVDSTLKIQPAKLEDSAVYLCASSLPGGRLAGGLNEQFFGPGTRLTVL.

The rearrangement links TRBV2 to TRBJ2-7, with 10 nucleotides matching TRBD1. Germline-derived CDR1 and CDR2 are SNHLY and FYNNEI. The ends lost 11 bases at V and 1 base at J; junction bases unmatched: 8. CDR3 length equals 14 residues. CDR3 nucleotides: TGTGCCGGGATGGGACAGGGGACGTCCTACGAGCAGTACTTC. Its translation: CAGMGQGTSYEQYF.

The chain links TRBV9 to TRBJ2-2; TRBD2 matches 9 bases. This CDR3 is built from 15 residues. J lost 5 bases, V lost 6 bases, and 8 bases had no gene match. CDR1 is SGDLS and CDR2 is YYNGEE in the germline V gene. The CDR3 DNA follows: TGTGCCAGCACCCGCGGGGGGGCCCTTACCGGGGAGCTGTTTTTT. Translating it yields CASTRGGALTGELFF.

The sample holds one count of this clone. The chain couples TRBV11-3 to TRBJ2-7, with D tentatively TRBD2 (6 bases). V was trimmed by 3 bases and J by 0 bases, leaving 15 bases between them. Per germline, CDR1 SGHNT and CDR2 YENEEA. The CDR3 is 16 amino acids. The DNA for the CDR3 is TGTGCCAGCAGCTTTCCCGGAGGGGCGAGCTCCTACGAGCAGTACTTC. Translation gives CASSFPGGASSYEQYF.

This clone occurred a few times. This chain links TRBV28 with TRBJ1-2; tentatively, D is TRBD1 (5 bases). The CDR3 has 15 amino acids. The germline V gene has CDR1 MDHEN and CDR2 SYDVKM. V gave up 6 bases and J gave up 3 bases, with 17 bases separating them. DNA of the CDR3: TGTGCCAGCAGCTCCGGGGGGGTCGGCGACTATGGCTACACCTTC. It encodes CASSSGGVGDYGYTF.

This clone was seen once. The chain uses TRBV3-1 (or the pseudogene TRBV3-2) and TRBJ2-7; a possible D gene is TRBD1 (6 bases). Per germline, CDR1 LGHDT and CDR2 YNNKEL (reference sequence). The CDR3 contains 17 residues. Trimming cost V 1 base and J 1 base, with 17 bases left between them. This CDR3 reads CASSQASPGHHSYEQYF. The DNA for the CDR3 is TGTGCCAGCAGCCAAGCATCGCCGGGACACCATTCCTACGAGCAGTACTTC.

This rearrangement joins TRBV5-5 to TRBJ2-1, with TRBD1 matching over 7 bases. CDR1 is SGHKS and CDR2 is YYEKEE in the germline V gene (reference sequence). Trimming took 4 bases from V and 6 from J; bases not matched to a gene: 7. CDR3 length: 14 residues. The CDR3 DNA reads as TGTGCCAGCAGCGGATTGAACAGGGGCAATGAGCAGTTCTTC. It codes for CASSGLNRGNEQFF.

This clone has a single count. V usage is TRBV29-1 and J usage is TRBJ2-3; 10 bases agree with TRBD2. This CDR3 has 15 amino acids. The ends lost 6 bases at V and 1 base at J; junction bases unmatched: 7. Germline CDR1 is SQVTM and CDR2 is ANQGSEA. The CDR3 sequence is CSVVVLAGRTDTQYF. Here the CDR3 DNA reads TGCAGCGTCGTAGTACTAGCGGGGCGCACAGATACGCAGTATTTT.

The chain recombines TRBV11-2 with TRBJ2-5; D is perhaps TRBD2 (5 bases). V lost 1 base, J lost 7 bases, and 7 bases lay in between. Germline V CDR1 and CDR2: SGHAT, FQNNGV. The CDR3 is 12 residues long. The CDR3 here is CASSLVRGTQYF. The CDR3 coding sequence is TGTGCCAGCAGCTTAGTTCGGGGGACCCAGTACTTC.

The chain uses TRBV24-1 and TRBJ2-3; 7 positions agree with TRBD1. This CDR3 comprises 16 residues. Trimming cost V 3 bases and J 1 base; bases outside gene matches: 6. Germline V lookup: CDR1 KGHDR, CDR2 SFDVKD. The CDR3, as DNA: TGTGCCACCAGTGATCCAACAGGGGTCCGCACAGATACGCAGTATTTT. It yields the protein CATSDPTGVRTDTQYF.

V is TRBV15 and J is TRBJ2-1; no definite D call. Per germline, CDR1 LNHNV and CDR2 YYDKDF (reference sequence). The CDR3 is 18 amino acids. V was cut by 5 bases and J by 12 bases, with 32 bases left in between. CDR3 sequence: CATSLDLGAETTMTVQFF. The CDR3 DNA sequence: TGTGCCACCAGCCTAGATTTAGGTGCAGAAACTACAATGACGGTGCAGTTCTTC.

V and J are TRBV24-1 and TRBJ1-1; D is perhaps TRBD1 (5 bases). Germline-derived CDR1 and CDR2 are KGHDR and SFDVKD. There are 13 residues in the CDR3. The ends were cut back, 7 bases at V and 4 bases at J, with 12 bases in the middle. This CDR3 reads CATRPTGGTEAFF. DNA for the CDR3: TGTGCCACCAGACCCACCGGGGGCACTGAAGCTTTCTTT.

This sequence joins TRBV3-1 (or the pseudogene TRBV3-2) and TRBJ2-3, with 7 nucleotides matching TRBD2. This CDR3 comprises 17 residues. Germline V lookup: CDR1 LGHDT, CDR2 YNNKEL (reference sequence). The ends lost 4 bases at V and 1 base at J; junction bases unmatched: 11. This CDR3 reads CASSPGLRSGGTDTQYF. The CDR3 bases are TGTGCCAGCAGCCCAGGGTTGAGGAGCGGGGGCACAGATACGCAGTATTTT.

This chain links TRBV2 with TRBJ1-2, with D hard to call. The V gene's germline CDR1 is SNHLY and CDR2 FYNNEI. V gave up 7 bases and J gave up 0 bases, with 9 bases separating them. The CDR3 is 13 residues long. CDR3 amino acids: CASTGRTNYGYTF. CDR3 nucleotide sequence: TGTGCCAGCACCGGCAGGACTAACTATGGCTACACCTTC. The full variable domain, with the rest looked up from reference TRBV2 and TRBJ1-2, is EPEVTQTPSHQVTQMGQEVILRCVPISNHLYFYWYRQILGQKVEFLVSFYNNEISEKSEIFDDQFSVERPDGSNFTLKIRSTKLEDSAMYFCASTGRTNYGYTFGSGTRLTVV.

The J gene is TRBJ2-2, the V gene TRBV27; 7 bases are shared with TRBD2. The CDR3 runs to 15 residues. Germline lookup yields CDR1 MNHEY and CDR2 SMNVEV (reference sequence). J gave up 4 bases and V 6 bases, and 8 bases lay outside the gene matches. The CDR3 nucleotides read TGTGCCAGCAGGCCCCACGGGGGGTCCACCGGGGAGCTGTTTTTT. Encoded protein: CASRPHGGSTGELFF.

This rearrangement joins TRBV19 to TRBJ1-2, with TRBD1 matching over 8 bases. Germline assignment: CDR1 LNHDA and CDR2 SQIVND (reference sequence). The CDR3 consists of 14 residues. Losses at the gene ends were 10 bases for V and 4 bases for J; bases not matched to a gene: 11. CDR3 in amino acids: CATKGQGPSYGYTF. The CDR3 bases are TGTGCCACCAAAGGACAGGGCCCCTCCTATGGCTACACCTTC. Variable domain in full (rest from reference TRBV19 and TRBJ1-2): DGGITQSPKYLFRKEGQNVTLSCEQNLNHDAMYWYRQDPGQGLRLIYYSQIVNDFQKGDIAEGYSVSREKKESFPLTVTSAQKNPTAFYLCATKGQGPSYGYTFGSGTRLTVV.

The V call is TRBV3-1 (or the pseudogene TRBV3-2), the J call TRBJ2-3, with 10 positions matching TRBD2. The CDR3 is made up of 18 amino acids. J lost 2 bases, V lost 0 bases, and 8 bases had no gene match. Germline V gene data show CDR1 as LGHDT and CDR2 as YNNKEL (reference sequence). CDR3 residues: CASSQDFWLAGDTDTQYF. The CDR3 DNA is TGTGCCAGCAGCCAAGATTTTTGGCTAGCGGGAGACACAGATACGCAGTATTTT.

The chain recombines TRBV19 with TRBJ1-2; D possibly corresponds to TRBD1 (6 bases). With 4 bases removed from V and 10 bases from J, the gap between germline ends came to 10 bases. The CDR3 covers 11 residues. Germline V gene lookup returns CDR1 LNHDA and CDR2 SQIVND (reference sequence). CDR3 nucleotides: TGTGCCAGTAGTAGATACAGGGACTACACCTTC. Translated: CASSRYRDYTF.

The CDR3 DNA sequence: TGTGCCAGCAATATGGGACAGGGGCTTAATGAGCAGTTCTTC. Its translation: CASNMGQGLNEQFF. The chain couples TRBV5-4 to TRBJ2-1; 10 bases match TRBD1. Unmatched junction bases numbered 7, after V lost 6 bases and J lost 7 bases. The CDR3 runs to 14 residues. Germline CDR1 and CDR2: SGHNT and YYREEE (reference sequence). Combining the CDR3 with reference TRBV5-4 and TRBJ2-1 gives the whole variable domain ETGVTQSPTHLIKTRGQQVTLRCSSQSGHNTVSWYQQALGQGPQFIFQYYREEENGRGNFPPRFSGLQFPNYSSELNVNALELDDSALYLCASNMGQGLNEQFFGPGTRLTVL.

J is TRBJ2-6 and V is TRBV5-1, with D hard to call. The CDR3 extends over 16 amino acids. The germline gives CDR1 SGHRS, CDR2 YFSETQ. V was trimmed by 5 bases and J by 0 bases, leaving 12 bases between them. The CDR3 loop reads CASRRSSNSGANVLTF. Here the CDR3 DNA reads TGCGCCAGCAGGCGAAGCTCTAACTCTGGGGCCAACGTCCTGACTTTC.